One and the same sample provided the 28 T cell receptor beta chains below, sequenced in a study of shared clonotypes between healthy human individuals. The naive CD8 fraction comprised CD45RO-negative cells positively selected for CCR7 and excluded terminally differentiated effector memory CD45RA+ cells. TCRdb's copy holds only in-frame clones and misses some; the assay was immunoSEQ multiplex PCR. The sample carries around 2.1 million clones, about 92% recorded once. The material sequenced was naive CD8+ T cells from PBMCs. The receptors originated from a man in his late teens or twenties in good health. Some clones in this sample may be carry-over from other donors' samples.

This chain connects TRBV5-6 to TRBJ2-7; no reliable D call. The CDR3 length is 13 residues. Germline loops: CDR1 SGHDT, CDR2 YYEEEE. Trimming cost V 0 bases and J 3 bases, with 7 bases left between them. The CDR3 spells CASSLAPLYEQYF. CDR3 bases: TGTGCCAGCAGCTTGGCCCCCCTCTACGAGCAGTACTTC.

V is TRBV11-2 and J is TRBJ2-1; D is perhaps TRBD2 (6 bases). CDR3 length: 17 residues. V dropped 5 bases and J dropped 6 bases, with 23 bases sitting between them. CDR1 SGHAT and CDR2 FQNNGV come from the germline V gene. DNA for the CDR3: TGTGCCAGCAGCCCCTTCCAAACCGGGACTCGAGCCAATGAGCAGTTCTTC. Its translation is CASSPFQTGTRANEQFF.

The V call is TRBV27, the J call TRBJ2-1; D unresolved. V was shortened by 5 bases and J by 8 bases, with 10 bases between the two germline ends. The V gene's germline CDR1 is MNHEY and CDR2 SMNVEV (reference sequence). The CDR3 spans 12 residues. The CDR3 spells CASSTSVDEQFF. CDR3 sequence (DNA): TGTGCCAGCAGTACGTCAGTCGATGAGCAGTTCTTC.

Here the CDR3 DNA reads TGTGCCAGCAGTGTCGGACTAGCGGAGACCCGGGCCAAAAACATTCAGTACTTC. Translating gives CASSVGLAETRAKNIQYF. The chain has TRBV6-1 and TRBJ2-4; TRBD2 aligns across 10 bases. This CDR3 has 18 amino acids. V dropped 4 bases and J dropped 1; count of bases not matched to a gene: 10. Germline CDR1 MNHNS, CDR2 SASEGT.

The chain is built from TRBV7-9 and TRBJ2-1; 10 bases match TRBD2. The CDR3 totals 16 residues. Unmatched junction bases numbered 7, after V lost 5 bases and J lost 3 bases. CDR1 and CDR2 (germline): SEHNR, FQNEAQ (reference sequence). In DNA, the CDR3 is TGTGCCAGCAGCCGGCCTAGCGGGAGCAGCTACAATGAGCAGTTCTTC. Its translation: CASSRPSGSSYNEQFF.

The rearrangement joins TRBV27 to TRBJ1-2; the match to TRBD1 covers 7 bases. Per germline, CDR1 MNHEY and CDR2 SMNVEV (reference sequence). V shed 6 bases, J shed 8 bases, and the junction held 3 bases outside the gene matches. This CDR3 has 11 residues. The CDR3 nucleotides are TGTGCCAGCAGGGAAGGGGGCGGCTACACCTTC. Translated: CASREGGGYTF.

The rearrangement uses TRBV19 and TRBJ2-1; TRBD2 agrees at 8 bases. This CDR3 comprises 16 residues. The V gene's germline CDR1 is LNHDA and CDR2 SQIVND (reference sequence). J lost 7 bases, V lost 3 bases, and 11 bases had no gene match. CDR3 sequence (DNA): TGTGCCAGTAGTATTTCCCCCCGGACTAGCTGGAATGAGCAGTTCTTC. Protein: CASSISPRTSWNEQFF. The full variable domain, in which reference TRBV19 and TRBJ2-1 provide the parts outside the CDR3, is DGGITQSPKYLFRKEGQNVTLSCEQNLNHDAMYWYRQDPGQGLRLIYYSQIVNDFQKGDIAEGYSVSREKKESFPLTVTSAQKNPTAFYLCASSISPRTSWNEQFFGPGTRLTVL.

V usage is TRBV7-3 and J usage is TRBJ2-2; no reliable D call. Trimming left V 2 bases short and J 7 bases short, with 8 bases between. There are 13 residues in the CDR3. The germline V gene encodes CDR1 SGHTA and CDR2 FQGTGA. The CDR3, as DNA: TGTGCCAGCAGCTTACCGCCTTACGGGGAGCTGTTTTTT. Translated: CASSLPPYGELFF.

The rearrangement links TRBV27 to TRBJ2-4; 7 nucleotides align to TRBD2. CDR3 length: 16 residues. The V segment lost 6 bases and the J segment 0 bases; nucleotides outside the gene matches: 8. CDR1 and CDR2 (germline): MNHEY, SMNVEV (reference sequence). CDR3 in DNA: TGTGCCAGCAGCCGCGGGCTAGCGGTAGCCAAAAACATTCAGTACTTC. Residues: CASSRGLAVAKNIQYF.

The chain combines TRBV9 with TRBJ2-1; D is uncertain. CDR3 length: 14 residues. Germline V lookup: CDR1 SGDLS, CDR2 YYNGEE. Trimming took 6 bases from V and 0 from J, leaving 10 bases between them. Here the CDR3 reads CASTKADSYNEQFF. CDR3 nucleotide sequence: TGTGCCAGCACAAAGGCTGACTCCTACAATGAGCAGTTCTTC.

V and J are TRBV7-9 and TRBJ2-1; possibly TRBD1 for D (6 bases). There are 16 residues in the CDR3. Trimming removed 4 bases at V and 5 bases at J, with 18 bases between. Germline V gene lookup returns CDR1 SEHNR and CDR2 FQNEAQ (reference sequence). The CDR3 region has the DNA TGTGCCAGCAGCTCTGGGGGCCTGGATTTCCACAATGAGCAGTTCTTC. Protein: CASSSGGLDFHNEQFF. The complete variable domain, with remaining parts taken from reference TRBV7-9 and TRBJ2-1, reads DTGVSQNPRHKITKRGQNVTFRCDPISEHNRLYWYRQTLGQGPEFLTYFQNEAQLEKSRLLSDRFSAERPKGSFSTLEIQRTEQGDSAMYLCASSSGGLDFHNEQFFGPGTRLTVL.

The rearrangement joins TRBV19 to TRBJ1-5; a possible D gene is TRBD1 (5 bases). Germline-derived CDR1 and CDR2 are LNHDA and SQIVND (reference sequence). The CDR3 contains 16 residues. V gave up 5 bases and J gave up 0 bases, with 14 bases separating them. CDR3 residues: CASSWTNAYSNQPQHF. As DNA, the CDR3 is TGTGCCAGTAGTTGGACAAACGCCTATAGCAATCAGCCCCAGCATTTT.

The CDR3 nucleotides read TGTGCCAGCAGCTATCGAGCGGAGAGCTCCTACAATGAGCAGTTCTTC. Translating gives CASSYRAESSYNEQFF. The genes are TRBV9 and TRBJ2-1; TRBD2 might be the D (5 bases). This CDR3 contains 16 residues. Germline CDR1 reads SGDLS; CDR2 reads YYNGEE. Deletions cut 4 bases from V and 0 bases from J, with 14 bases between.

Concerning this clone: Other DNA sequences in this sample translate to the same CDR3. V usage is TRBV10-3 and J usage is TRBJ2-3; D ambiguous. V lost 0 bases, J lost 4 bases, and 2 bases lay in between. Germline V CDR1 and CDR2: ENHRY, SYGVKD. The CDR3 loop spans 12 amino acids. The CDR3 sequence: CAISESPDTQYF. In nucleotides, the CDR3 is TGTGCCATCAGTGAGTCTCCAGATACGCAGTATTTT.

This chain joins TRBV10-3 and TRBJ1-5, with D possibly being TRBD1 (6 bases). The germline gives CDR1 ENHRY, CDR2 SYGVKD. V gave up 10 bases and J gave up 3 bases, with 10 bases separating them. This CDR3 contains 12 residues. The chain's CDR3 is CATGDNNQPQHF. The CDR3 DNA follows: TGTGCCACGGGGGACAACAATCAGCCCCAGCATTTT.

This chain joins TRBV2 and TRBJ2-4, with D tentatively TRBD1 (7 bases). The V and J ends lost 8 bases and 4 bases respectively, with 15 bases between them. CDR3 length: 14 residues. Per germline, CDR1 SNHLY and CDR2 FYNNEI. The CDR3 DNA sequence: TGTGCCAGCGCCGGACAGGAGGGAAAAAACATTCAGTACTTC. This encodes CASAGQEGKNIQYF.

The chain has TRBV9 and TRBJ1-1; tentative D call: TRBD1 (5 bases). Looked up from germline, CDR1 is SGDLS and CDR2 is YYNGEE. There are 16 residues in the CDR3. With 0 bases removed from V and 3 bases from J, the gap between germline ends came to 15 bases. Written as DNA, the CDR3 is TGTGCCAGCAGCGTAGGAGGGGTCGGAGGGCACACTGAAGCTTTCTTT. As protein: CASSVGGVGGHTEAFF.

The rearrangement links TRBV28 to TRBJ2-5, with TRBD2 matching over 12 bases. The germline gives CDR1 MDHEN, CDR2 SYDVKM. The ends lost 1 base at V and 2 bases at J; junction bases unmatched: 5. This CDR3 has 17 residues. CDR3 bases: TGTGCCAGCAGTTTATTCGGGACTAGCGGGTTTCAAGAGACCCAGTACTTC. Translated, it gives CASSLFGTSGFQETQYF. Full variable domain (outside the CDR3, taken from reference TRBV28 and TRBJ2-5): DVKVTQSSRYLVKRTGEKVFLECVQDMDHENMFWYRQDPGLGLRLIYFSYDVKMKEKGDIPEGYSVSREKKERFSLILESASTNQTSMYLCASSLFGTSGFQETQYFGPGTRLLVL.

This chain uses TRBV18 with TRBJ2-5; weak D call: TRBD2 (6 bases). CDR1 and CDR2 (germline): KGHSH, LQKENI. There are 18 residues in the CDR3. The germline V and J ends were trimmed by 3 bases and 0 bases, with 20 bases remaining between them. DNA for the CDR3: TGTGCCAGCTCACCCTCCCGCGGGGTGATGGGGTACCAAGAGACCCAGTACTTC. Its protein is CASSPSRGVMGYQETQYF.

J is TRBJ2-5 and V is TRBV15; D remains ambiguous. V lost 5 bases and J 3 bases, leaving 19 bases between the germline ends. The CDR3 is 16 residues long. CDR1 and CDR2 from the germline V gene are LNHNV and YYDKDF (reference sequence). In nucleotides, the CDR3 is TGTGCCACCAGCCCGGAGACTTCGCAAGCAAAAGAGACCCAGTACTTC. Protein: CATSPETSQAKETQYF. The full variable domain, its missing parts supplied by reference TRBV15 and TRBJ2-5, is DAMVIQNPRYQVTQFGKPVTLSCSQTLNHNVMYWYQQKSSQAPKLLFHYYDKDFNNEADTPDNFQSRRPNTSFCFLDIRSPGLGDTAMYLCATSPETSQAKETQYFGPGTRLLVL.

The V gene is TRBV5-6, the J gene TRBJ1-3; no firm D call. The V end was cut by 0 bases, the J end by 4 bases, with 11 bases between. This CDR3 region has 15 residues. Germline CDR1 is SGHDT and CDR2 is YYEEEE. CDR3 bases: TGTGCCAGCAGCTTGGCCTTGTCAGAAGGAAACACCATATATTTT. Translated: CASSLALSEGNTIYF.

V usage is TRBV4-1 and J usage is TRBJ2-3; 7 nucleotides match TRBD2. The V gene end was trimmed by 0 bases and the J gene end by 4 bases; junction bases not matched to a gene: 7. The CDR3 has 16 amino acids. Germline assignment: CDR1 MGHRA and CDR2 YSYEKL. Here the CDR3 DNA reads TGCGCCAGCAGCCAAGATCAGGCGGGAGAGGCAGATACGCAGTATTTT. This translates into CASSQDQAGEADTQYF.

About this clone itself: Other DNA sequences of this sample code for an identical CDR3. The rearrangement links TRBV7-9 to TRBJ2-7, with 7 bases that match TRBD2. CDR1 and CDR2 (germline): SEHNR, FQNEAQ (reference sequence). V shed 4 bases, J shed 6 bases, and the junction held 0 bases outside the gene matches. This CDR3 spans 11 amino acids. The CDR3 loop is CASSWGGEQYF. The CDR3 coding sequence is TGTGCCAGCAGCTGGGGGGGCGAGCAGTACTTC. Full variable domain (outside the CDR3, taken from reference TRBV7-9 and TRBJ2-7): DTGVSQNPRHKITKRGQNVTFRCDPISEHNRLYWYRQTLGQGPEFLTYFQNEAQLEKSRLLSDRFSAERPKGSFSTLEIQRTEQGDSAMYLCASSWGGEQYFGPGTRLTVT.

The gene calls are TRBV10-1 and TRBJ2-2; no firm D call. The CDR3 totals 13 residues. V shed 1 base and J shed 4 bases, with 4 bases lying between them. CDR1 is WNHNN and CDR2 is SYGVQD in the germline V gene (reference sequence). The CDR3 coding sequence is TGCGCCAGCAGTGAGTTTGGCACCGGGGAGCTGTTTTTT. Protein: CASSEFGTGELFF.

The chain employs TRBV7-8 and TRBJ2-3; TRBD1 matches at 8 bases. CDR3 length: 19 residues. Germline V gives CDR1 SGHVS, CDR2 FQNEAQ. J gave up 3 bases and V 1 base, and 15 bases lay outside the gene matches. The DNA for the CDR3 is TGTGCCAGCAGCTTAGACGGGACAGGACTCATGGGTGTAACAGATACGCAGTATTTT. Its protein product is CASSLDGTGLMGVTDTQYF.

The CDR3 sequence: CASSSRQGETQYF. CDR3 DNA: TGTGCCAGCAGCTCCAGACAGGGAGAGACCCAGTACTTC. The genes are TRBV5-8 and TRBJ2-5; TRBD1 matches 7 bases. The length of the CDR3 is 13 residues. The ends lost 3 bases at V and 4 bases at J; junction bases unmatched: 3. Looked up from germline, CDR1 is SGHTS and CDR2 is YDEGEE.

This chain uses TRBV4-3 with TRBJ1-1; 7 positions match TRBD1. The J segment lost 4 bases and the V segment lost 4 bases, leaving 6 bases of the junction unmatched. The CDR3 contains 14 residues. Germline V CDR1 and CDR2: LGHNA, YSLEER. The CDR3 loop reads CASSLDRVGTEAFF. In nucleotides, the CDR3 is TGCGCCAGCAGCCTCGACAGGGTGGGCACTGAAGCTTTCTTT.

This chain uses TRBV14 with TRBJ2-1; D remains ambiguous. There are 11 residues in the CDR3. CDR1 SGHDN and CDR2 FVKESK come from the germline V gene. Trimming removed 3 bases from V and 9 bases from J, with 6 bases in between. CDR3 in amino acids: CASSHLAEQFF. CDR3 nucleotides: TGTGCCAGCAGCCATTTAGCTGAGCAGTTCTTC.